The 30 T cell receptor beta chains presented below share a single source sample, sequenced in a study of control samples from healthy donors and cancer patients (dated by TCRdb to about 2020). Library prep was done by the immunoSEQ multiplex PCR assay. TCRdb carries this immuneACCESS record with in-frame sequences only. Its versions omit some clonotypes, under half of them owing to an unresolved V gene in the studies checked, with the rest unexplained. This sample is represented by roughly 370,000 clones; approximately 92% of them were singletons. In total, the top ten clones hold about 6.3% of the sample. Sequencing was carried out using PBMCs. Every receptor here comes from a man aged 35 to 55 with head and neck cancer.

This chain uses TRBV6-5 with TRBJ1-2; D gene uncertain. V was shortened by 0 bases and J by 7 bases, with 15 bases between the two germline ends. From germline, CDR1 is MNHEY and CDR2 SVGAGI. The CDR3 is made up of 15 amino acids. CDR3 coding DNA: TGTGCCAGCAGTTACTCGAACGCCCCCATGCCTGGCTACACCTTC. This encodes CASSYSNAPMPGYTF.

This chain joins TRBV27 and TRBJ2-7, with TRBD1 matching 7 bases. The germline V gene has CDR1 MNHEY and CDR2 SMNVEV (reference sequence). Losses at the gene ends were 0 bases for V and 2 bases for J; bases not matched to a gene: 4. The length of the CDR3 is 15 residues. In nucleotides, the CDR3 is TGTGCCAGCAGTTTATCCGGACAGGCAACCTACGAGCAGTACTTC. Amino acid sequence: CASSLSGQATYEQYF.

This clone was detected only a few times. The V call is TRBV12-5, the J call TRBJ2-1; D is unresolved. The V end was cut by 4 bases, the J end by 2 bases, with 15 bases between. This CDR3 has 16 amino acids. CDR1 and CDR2 from the germline V gene are LGHNT and FRNRAP. The CDR3: CASGSELSTPYNEQFF. The CDR3 bases are TGTGCTAGTGGTTCAGAACTATCAACCCCCTACAATGAGCAGTTCTTC.

This chain connects TRBV9 to TRBJ2-5; D is possibly TRBD1 (5 bases). CDR3 length equals 14 residues. The germline V and J ends were trimmed by 4 bases and 3 bases, with 13 bases remaining between them. CDR1 SGDLS and CDR2 YYNGEE come from the germline V gene. The CDR3 protein is CASSLDGQKETQYF. CDR3 DNA: TGTGCCAGCAGCCTAGATGGACAAAAAGAGACCCAGTACTTC.

Here the CDR3 reads CASSQDILAVPGYTEAFF. CDR3 DNA: TGTGCCAGCAGCCAAGACATTCTGGCGGTACCGGGGTACACTGAAGCTTTCTTT. The chain has TRBV3-1 (or the pseudogene TRBV3-2) and TRBJ1-1; D call uncertain. The CDR3 totals 18 residues. Germline CDR1 and CDR2: LGHDT and YNNKEL (reference sequence). The V end was cut by 0 bases, the J end by 3 bases, with 20 bases between.

This chain joins TRBV28 and TRBJ1-3; no reliable D call. The CDR3 consists of 16 residues. Trimming pared 4 bases from V and 0 bases from J, leaving 13 bases between. The germline CDR1 and CDR2 sequences are MDHEN and SYDVKM. The CDR3, as DNA: TGTGCCAGCAGTTCCATTGGTAGCAACTCTGGAAACACCATATATTTT. It is translated as CASSSIGSNSGNTIYF.

This clone turned up a few times. The chain carries TRBV20-1 and TRBJ2-7; D is ambiguous. The V and J ends lost 5 bases and 4 bases respectively, with 9 bases between them. This CDR3 has 11 residues. Germline values: CDR1 DFQATT, CDR2 SNEGSKA (reference sequence). The CDR3 region has the DNA TGCAGTGCTGGGATAGGTTACGAGCAGTACTTC. Protein sequence: CSAGIGYEQYF.

V and J are TRBV11-2 and TRBJ1-5; 8 nucleotides agree with TRBD1. The CDR3 has 15 amino acids. V trimming: 5 bases; J trimming: 5 bases; junction bases outside the gene matches: 8. Germline CDR1 and CDR2: SGHAT and FQNNGV. The CDR3 coding sequence is TGTGCCAGCAGCCGGACAGGGATGAGGGATCAGCCCCAGCATTTT. It encodes CASSRTGMRDQPQHF. The full variable domain, with the rest looked up from reference TRBV11-2 and TRBJ1-5, is EAGVAQSPRYKIIEKRQSVAFWCNPISGHATLYWYQQILGQGPKLLIQFQNNGVVDDSQLPKDRFSAERLKGVDSTLKIQPAKLEDSAVYLCASSRTGMRDQPQHFGDGTRLSIL.

With respect to this clone: Other nucleotide sequences in the sample specify the same CDR3. As DNA, the CDR3 is TGTGCCAGCAGTGAAGAAAGGCAGGGGCGCGGGCAGCCCCAGCATTTT. This sequence encodes CASSEERQGRGQPQHF. The chain couples TRBV2 to TRBJ1-5; D perhaps matches TRBD1 (6 bases). Trimming left V 1 base short and J 7 bases short, with 17 bases between. Germline values: CDR1 SNHLY, CDR2 FYNNEI. The CDR3 has 16 residues.

The V and J genes are TRBV7-3 and TRBJ2-1; D may be TRBD1 (6 bases). CDR1 is SGHTA, CDR2 FQGTGA, per germline. V shed 2 bases and J shed 8 bases, with 16 bases lying between them. The CDR3 contains 15 residues. The CDR3 loop reads CASSLGSGAVYEQFF. The CDR3 DNA sequence: TGTGCCAGCAGCTTAGGCTCAGGGGCAGTCTATGAGCAGTTCTTC.

The table lists this clone with a count of one. The chain couples TRBV7-2 to TRBJ1-1; weak D call: TRBD1 (5 bases). Trimming shortened V by 1 base and J by 0 bases, and 9 bases separated the two germline ends. Germline-derived CDR1 and CDR2 are SGHTA and FQGNSA. The CDR3 length is 15 residues. The CDR3 sequence: CASSLVGPMNTEAFF. The CDR3 DNA reads as TGTGCCAGCAGCTTAGTGGGGCCCATGAACACTGAAGCTTTCTTT.

The chain carries TRBV3-1 (or the pseudogene TRBV3-2) and TRBJ2-7; D gene unclear. The CDR3 consists of 13 residues. The germline V gene encodes CDR1 LGHDT and CDR2 YNNKEL (reference sequence). The V end was cut by 2 bases, the J end by 6 bases, with 11 bases between. This chain's CDR3 is CASSQLSSGEQYF. In nucleotides, the CDR3 is TGTGCCAGCAGCCAACTCTCTTCGGGCGAGCAGTACTTC.

V gene TRBV5-5 combines with J gene TRBJ1-2; D not resolved. Germline-derived CDR1 and CDR2 are SGHKS and YYEKEE (reference sequence). The CDR3 spans 14 residues. V lost 1 base and J 2 bases, leaving 9 bases between the germline ends. CDR3 residues: CASSLMQQNYGYTF. In DNA, the CDR3 is TGTGCCAGCAGCTTGATGCAACAGAACTATGGCTACACCTTC. The full variable domain, its missing parts supplied by reference TRBV5-5 and TRBJ1-2, is DAGVTQSPTHLIKTRGQQVTLRCSPISGHKSVSWYQQVLGQGPQFIFQYYEKEERGRGNFPDRFSARQFPNYSSELNVNALLLGDSALYLCASSLMQQNYGYTFGSGTRLTVV.

V usage is TRBV5-1 and J usage is TRBJ2-3; TRBD2 might be the D (6 bases). Trimming stripped 2 bases from V and 2 bases from J, with 12 bases between. The CDR3 has 15 amino acids. CDR1 is SGHRS and CDR2 is YFSETQ in the germline V gene. The CDR3 region has the DNA TGCGCCAGCAGCTTAGGAGGGCGACCCACAGATACGCAGTATTTT. Its protein product is CASSLGGRPTDTQYF.

Only a few counts were recorded for this clone. The CDR3: CASSIALTGANYGYTF. The DNA for the CDR3 is TGTGCCAGCAGTATAGCCCTCACAGGAGCTAACTATGGCTACACCTTC. The J gene is TRBJ1-2, the V gene TRBV7-9; D possibly corresponds to TRBD1 (5 bases). Looked up from germline, CDR1 is SEHNR and CDR2 is FQNEAQ (reference sequence). This CDR3 comprises 16 residues. With 6 bases removed from V and 0 bases from J, the gap between germline ends came to 17 bases. Supplemented by reference TRBV7-9 and TRBJ1-2, the full variable domain reads DTGVSQNPRHKITKRGQNVTFRCDPISEHNRLYWYRQTLGQGPEFLTYFQNEAQLEKSRLLSDRFSAERPKGSFSTLEIQRTEQGDSAMYLCASSIALTGANYGYTFGSGTRLTVV.

V and J are TRBV5-4 and TRBJ2-7; D gene ambiguous. The V gene lost 2 bases and the J gene lost 2 bases, with 11 bases spanning the gap. Germline V gene lookup returns CDR1 SGHNT and CDR2 YYREEE (reference sequence). CDR3 length: 14 amino acids. CDR3 in amino acids: CASSLEGLAYEQYF. The DNA for the CDR3 is TGTGCCAGCAGCTTAGAAGGTCTCGCCTACGAGCAGTACTTC.

The chain carries TRBV28 and TRBJ1-4, with D tentatively TRBD1 (5 bases). Per the germline V gene, CDR1 is MDHEN and CDR2 is SYDVKM. V was trimmed by 5 bases and J by 8 bases, leaving 15 bases between them. CDR3 length: 14 residues. The chain's CDR3 is CASSLGGRGEKLFF. The CDR3 DNA reads TGTGCCAGCAGTCTCGGGGGTAGAGGGGAAAAACTGTTTTTT.

The gene calls are TRBV4-2 and TRBJ1-5; D not certain. V lost 0 bases to trimming and J lost 4 bases, with 10 bases between them. This CDR3 has 15 residues. Germline values: CDR1 LGHNA, CDR2 YNFKEQ. Here the CDR3 DNA reads TGTGCCAGCAGCCAAGATCACGAGCAAAATCAGCCCCAGCATTTT. Amino acids: CASSQDHEQNQPQHF.

This clone was observed a single time. J is TRBJ2-2 and V is TRBV19; D is unresolved. V lost 7 bases and J 2 bases, leaving 5 bases between the germline ends. This CDR3 has 12 residues. Germline CDR1 reads LNHDA; CDR2 reads SQIVND (reference sequence). Written as DNA, the CDR3 is TGTGCCAGTACCCATAACACCGGGGAGCTGTTTTTT. Its protein is CASTHNTGELFF.

This clone was found once. V gene TRBV5-1 combines with J gene TRBJ2-5; tentatively, D is TRBD1 or TRBD2 (6 bases each). Germline loops: CDR1 SGHRS, CDR2 YFSETQ. The CDR3 runs to 15 residues. Trimming stripped 5 bases from V and 2 bases from J, with 16 bases between. For the CDR3, the DNA is TGCGCCAGCAGGGGGATGGGGGGCGCACAAGAGACCCAGTACTTC. Translation gives CASRGMGGAQETQYF.

The chain carries TRBV24-1 and TRBJ1-1, with TRBD1 matching over 8 bases. Germline lookup yields CDR1 KGHDR and CDR2 SFDVKD. This CDR3 contains 14 residues. With 7 bases clipped from V and 1 base from J, the junction kept 4 bases outside the gene matches. The CDR3 loop is CATRSGTGNTEAFF. The CDR3 coding sequence is TGTGCCACCAGATCCGGGACAGGGAACACTGAAGCTTTCTTT.

The chain couples TRBV7-2 to TRBJ1-2; 9 nucleotides agree with TRBD1. V dropped 5 bases and J dropped 7; count of bases not matched to a gene: 5. The germline CDR1 and CDR2 sequences are SGHTA and FQGNSA. This CDR3 has 13 residues. In nucleotides, the CDR3 is TGTGCCAGCAGCCCCTTGGACAGGGGTGGCTACACCTTC. Amino acid sequence: CASSPLDRGGYTF.

The chain has TRBV6-5 and TRBJ2-7, with 10 bases fitting TRBD1. V lost 4 bases, J lost 6 bases, and 6 bases stayed unmatched. The CDR3 sequence is 14 residues long. From germline, CDR1 is MNHEY and CDR2 SVGAGI. The CDR3 is CASSSGTGVVEQYF. CDR3 sequence (DNA): TGTGCCAGCAGTTCCGGGACAGGGGTAGTCGAGCAGTACTTC.

The chain is built from TRBV11-2 and TRBJ2-3, with 8 bases identical to TRBD2. CDR1 is SGHAT and CDR2 is FQNNGV in the germline V gene. This CDR3 comprises 16 residues. The V and J ends lost 2 bases and 1 base, in that order; junction bases with no gene match: 5. As DNA, the CDR3 is TGTGCCAGCAGCTTAATCGCGGGGGGCCGCACAGATACGCAGTATTTT. Encoded protein: CASSLIAGGRTDTQYF. The variable domain in full, completed from reference TRBV11-2 and TRBJ2-3, reads EAGVAQSPRYKIIEKRQSVAFWCNPISGHATLYWYQQILGQGPKLLIQFQNNGVVDDSQLPKDRFSAERLKGVDSTLKIQPAKLEDSAVYLCASSLIAGGRTDTQYFGPGTRLTVL.

V is TRBV7-6 and J is TRBJ2-3, with 9 positions matching TRBD2. Germline loops: CDR1 SGHVS, CDR2 FNYEAQ. The CDR3 has 17 amino acids. The V gene end was trimmed by 5 bases and the J gene end by 0 bases; junction bases not matched to a gene: 9. The CDR3 protein is CASSRGGGTASTDTQYF. The CDR3 nucleotides read TGTGCCAGCAGCCGCGGGGGGGGCACCGCTAGCACAGATACGCAGTATTTT.

This rearrangement joins TRBV15 to TRBJ2-7; TRBD1 agrees at 7 bases. CDR1 is LNHNV and CDR2 is YYDKDF in the germline V gene (reference sequence). Germline trimming cut 2 bases from V and 4 bases from J; bases unmatched to any gene: 8. The CDR3 loop spans 15 amino acids. CDR3 sequence: CATSRYPRQGYEQYF. The CDR3 DNA reads TGTGCCACCAGCAGATACCCTCGACAGGGATACGAGCAGTACTTC.

The rearrangement links TRBV14 to TRBJ1-1; D uncertain. CDR1 and CDR2 from the germline V gene are SGHDN and FVKESK. The V gene lost 5 bases and the J gene lost 4 bases, with 11 bases spanning the gap. The CDR3 is 13 amino acids. CDR3 DNA sequence: TGTGCCAGCAGCGTTAAAGCGGGCACTGAAGCTTTCTTT. This codes for CASSVKAGTEAFF.

A few counts support this clone. The chain links TRBV5-4 to TRBJ2-5, with 9 bases matching TRBD2. Germline loops: CDR1 SGHNT, CDR2 YYREEE (reference sequence). Trimming at V came to 3 bases and at J to 3 bases, leaving 3 bases not matched to a gene. The CDR3 has 14 residues. The CDR3 region is CASSSPSGEETQYF. In DNA form, the CDR3 reads TGTGCCAGCAGCTCACCTAGCGGGGAAGAGACCCAGTACTTC.

The chain carries TRBV19 and TRBJ1-1, with 8 bases matching TRBD1. The junction had 7 bases not matched to a gene; V was cut back by 4 bases and J by 0 bases. Germline V gene sequence: CDR1 LNHDA, CDR2 SQIVND (reference sequence). CDR3 length: 16 residues. The CDR3 spells CASSNPRQGMNTEAFF. The CDR3 DNA sequence: TGTGCCAGTAGTAACCCCCGACAGGGGATGAACACTGAAGCTTTCTTT.

The genes are TRBV29-1 and TRBJ1-2; 8 bases are shared with TRBD1. Losses at the gene ends were 1 base for V and 7 bases for J; bases not matched to a gene: 8. Germline V CDR1 and CDR2: SQVTM, ANQGSEA. This CDR3 has 14 amino acids. The CDR3 loop is CSVEGTGGDSGYTF. In DNA, the CDR3 is TGCAGCGTTGAAGGTACAGGGGGAGACTCTGGCTACACCTTC.